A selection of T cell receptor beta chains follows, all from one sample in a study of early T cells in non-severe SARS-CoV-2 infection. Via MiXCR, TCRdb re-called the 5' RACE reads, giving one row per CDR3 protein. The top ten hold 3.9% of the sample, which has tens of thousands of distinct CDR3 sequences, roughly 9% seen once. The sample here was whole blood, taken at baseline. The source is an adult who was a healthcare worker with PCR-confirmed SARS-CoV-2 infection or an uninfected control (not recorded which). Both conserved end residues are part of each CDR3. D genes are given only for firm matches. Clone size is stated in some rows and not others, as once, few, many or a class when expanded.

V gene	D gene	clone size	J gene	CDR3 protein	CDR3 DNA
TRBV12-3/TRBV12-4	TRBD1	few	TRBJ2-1	CASSLFGTGSSYNEQFF	TGTGCCAGCAGTTTATTTGGGACAGGGAGCTCCTACAATGAGCAGTTCTTC
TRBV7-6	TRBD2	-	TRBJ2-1	CASSFTSGPYNEQFF	TGTGCCAGCAGCTTCACTAGCGGGCCTTACAATGAGCAGTTCTTC
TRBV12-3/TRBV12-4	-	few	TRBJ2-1	CASSLRVRRASDNEQFF	TGTGCCAGCAGTTTAAGGGTTCGTAGGGCGAGCGACAATGAGCAGTTCTTC
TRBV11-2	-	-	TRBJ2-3	CASSPPGSPNTQYF	TGTGCCAGCAGCCCCCCAGGGAGTCCTAATACGCAGTATTTT
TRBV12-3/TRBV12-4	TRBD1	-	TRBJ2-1	CASQDREDYNEQFF	TGTGCCAGCCAGGACAGGGAGGATTACAATGAGCAGTTCTTC
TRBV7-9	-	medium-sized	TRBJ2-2	CASPRDTNTGELFF	TGTGCCAGCCCCCGGGACACCAACACCGGGGAGCTGTTTTTT
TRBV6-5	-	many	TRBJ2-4	CASSYSGPPEAKNIQYF	TGTGCCAGCAGTTACTCAGGCCCACCTGAGGCCAAAAACATTCAGTACTTC
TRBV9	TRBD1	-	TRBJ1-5	CASSPGTGGVPQHF	TGTGCCAGCAGCCCGGGGACAGGGGGGGTGCCCCAGCATTTT
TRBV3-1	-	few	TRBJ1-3	CASSQDLVISSGNTIYF	TGTGCCAGCAGCCAAGACCTGGTGATTAGCTCTGGAAACACCATATATTTT
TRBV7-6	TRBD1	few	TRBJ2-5	CASSFGPGQGQKTQYF	TGTGCCAGCAGCTTCGGGCCCGGACAGGGCCAAAAGACCCAGTACTTC
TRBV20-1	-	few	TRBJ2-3	CSSFTSTDTQYF	TGCAGTTCATTTACTAGCACAGATACGCAGTATTTT
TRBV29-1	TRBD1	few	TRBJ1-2	CSANRGRGYTF	TGCAGCGCCAACAGGGGGCGAGGCTACACCTTC
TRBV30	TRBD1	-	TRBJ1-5	CAWSDPWVTGGQPQHF	TGTGCCTGGAGTGACCCGTGGGTTACAGGGGGTCAGCCCCAGCATTTT
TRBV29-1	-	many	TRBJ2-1	CSVDRRPERAEQFF	TGCAGCGTTGACCGACGGCCGGAGAGGGCGGAGCAGTTCTTC
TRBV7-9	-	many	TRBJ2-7	CASSSAKLSYEQYF	TGTGCCAGCAGCTCAGCGAAACTCTCCTACGAGCAGTACTTC
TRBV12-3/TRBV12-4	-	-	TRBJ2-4	CASSPWGSSNIQYF	TGTGCCAGCAGCCCCTGGGGGTCATCAAACATTCAGTACTTC
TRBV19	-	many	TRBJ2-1	CASTPHEQFF	TGTGCCAGTACTCCCCATGAGCAGTTCTTC
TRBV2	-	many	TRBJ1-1	CASSVSGQNTEAFF	TGTGCCAGCAGTGTTTCGGGACAGAACACTGAAGCTTTCTTT
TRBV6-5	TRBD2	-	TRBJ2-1	CASSFEGTSSYNEQFF	TGTGCCAGCAGTTTCGAGGGGACTAGCTCCTACAATGAGCAGTTCTTC
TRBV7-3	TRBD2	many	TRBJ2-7	CASSPEGGTYEQYF	TGTGCCAGCAGCCCAGAGGGAGGGACCTACGAGCAGTACTTC
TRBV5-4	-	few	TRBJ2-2	CASSLAQSQRAGELFF	TGTGCCAGCAGCTTGGCGCAGAGCCAGAGGGCCGGGGAGCTGTTTTTT
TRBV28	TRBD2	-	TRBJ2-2	CASSRAAGEIGELFF	TGTGCCAGCAGTCGCGCAGCGGGAGAGATCGGGGAGCTGTTTTTT
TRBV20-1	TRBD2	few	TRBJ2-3	CSPMRAGGTDTQYF	TGCAGTCCTATGCGAGCGGGGGGCACAGATACGCAGTATTTT
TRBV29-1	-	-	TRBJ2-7	CSVLTSNEQYF	TGCAGCGTGCTTACTAGCAACGAGCAGTACTTC
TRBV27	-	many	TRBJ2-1	CASTPRAPNNEQFF	TGTGCCAGCACCCCCCGGGCACCGAACAATGAGCAGTTCTTC
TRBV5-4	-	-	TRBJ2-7	CASSLSGGRGYEQYF	TGTGCCAGCAGCTTGTCCGGGGGCCGGGGCTACGAGCAGTACTTC
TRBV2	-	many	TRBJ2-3	CASSAQTTSTDTQYF	TGTGCCAGCAGCGCCCAGACCACTAGCACAGATACGCAGTATTTT
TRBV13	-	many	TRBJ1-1	CASKTGLSTEAFF	TGTGCCAGCAAGACGGGCTTAAGCACTGAAGCTTTCTTT
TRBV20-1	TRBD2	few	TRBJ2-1	CSAPSTSGNSYNEQFF	TGCAGTGCTCCCTCTACTAGCGGAAACTCCTACAATGAGCAGTTCTTC
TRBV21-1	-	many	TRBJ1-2	CASSKAGVSGYTF	TGTGCCAGCAGCAAAGCGGGTGTAAGTGGCTACACCTTC
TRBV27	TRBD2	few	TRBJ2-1	CASSLVLAGGPSYNEQFF	TGTGCCAGCAGTTTAGTACTAGCGGGAGGGCCTTCCTACAATGAGCAGTTCTTC
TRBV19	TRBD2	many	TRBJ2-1	CASSIVSGGINEQFF	TGTGCCAGTAGTATTGTTAGCGGGGGGATCAATGAGCAGTTCTTC
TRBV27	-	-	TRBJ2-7	CASSRIGVYEQYF	TGTGCCAGCAGTCGAATAGGAGTCTACGAGCAGTACTTC
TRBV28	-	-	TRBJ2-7	CASSLSGQKYF	TGTGCCAGCAGTTTATCGGGACAAAAGTACTTC
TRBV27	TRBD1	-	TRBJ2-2	CASSPRPGQGLGRTGELFF	TGTGCCAGCAGTCCTCGACCGGGACAGGGACTGGGGCGGACCGGGGAGCTGTTTTTT
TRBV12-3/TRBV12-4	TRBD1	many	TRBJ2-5	CASSLKGADATQYF	TGTGCCAGCAGTTTAAAGGGGGCGGACGCGACCCAGTACTTC
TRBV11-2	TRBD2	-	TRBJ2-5	CASSFGIPQLAGVQETQYF	TGTGCCAGCAGCTTTGGGATACCCCAGCTAGCGGGGGTCCAAGAGACCCAGTACTTC
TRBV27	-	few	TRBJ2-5	CASSLSRKIRETQYF	TGTGCCAGCAGTTTATCTCGAAAAATACGGGAGACCCAGTACTTC
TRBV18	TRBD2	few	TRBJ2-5	CASSPPGLPLQETQYF	TGTGCCAGCTCACCACCGGGACTACCACTCCAAGAGACCCAGTACTTC
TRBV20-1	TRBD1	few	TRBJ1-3	CSAKVTGAGNTIYF	TGCAGTGCTAAAGTAACAGGGGCTGGAAACACCATATATTTT
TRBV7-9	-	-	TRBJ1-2	CASSRQWAFNYGYTF	TGTGCCAGCAGCCGACAGTGGGCATTTAACTATGGCTACACCTTC
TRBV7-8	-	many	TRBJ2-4	CASSAPRSPKNIQYF	TGTGCCAGCAGCGCCCCCAGGAGCCCTAAAAACATTCAGTACTTC
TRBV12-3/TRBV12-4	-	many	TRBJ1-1	CASSSIAGPEAFF	TGTGCCAGCAGTTCAATCGCCGGGCCTGAAGCTTTCTTT
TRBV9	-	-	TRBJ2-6	CASSVVASGANVLTF	TGTGCCAGCAGCGTAGTTGCATCTGGGGCCAACGTCCTGACTTTC
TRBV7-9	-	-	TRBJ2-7	CASSINDGTYEQYF	TGTGCCAGCAGCATAAACGACGGAACCTACGAGCAGTACTTC
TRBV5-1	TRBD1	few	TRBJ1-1	CASSLEVGRGTEAFF	TGCGCCAGCAGCTTGGAGGTCGGCAGGGGGACTGAAGCTTTCTTT
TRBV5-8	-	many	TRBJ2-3	CASSLQVARGLTDTQYF	TGTGCCAGCAGCTTGCAGGTCGCCAGGGGTCTAACAGATACGCAGTATTTT
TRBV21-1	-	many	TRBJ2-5	CASSKEPGMETQYF	TGTGCCAGCAGCAAAGAGCCAGGGATGGAGACCCAGTACTTC
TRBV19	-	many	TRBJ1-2	CASRLGGQRSNYGYTF	TGTGCCAGTAGGCTGGGGGGGCAGAGATCTAACTATGGCTACACCTTC
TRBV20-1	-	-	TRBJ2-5	CSARGAGTQETQYF	TGCAGTGCTAGAGGGGCGGGGACTCAAGAGACCCAGTACTTC
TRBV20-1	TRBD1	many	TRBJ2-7	CSASTPGTGGVEQYF	TGCAGTGCTTCAACCCCCGGGACAGGGGGCGTCGAGCAGTACTTC
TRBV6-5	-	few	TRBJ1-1	CASRPGRVNTEAFF	TGTGCCAGCAGGCCGGGACGGGTGAACACTGAAGCTTTCTTT
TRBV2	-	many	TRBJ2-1	CASSDQGNEQFF	TGTGCCAGCAGTGACCAGGGCAATGAGCAGTTCTTC
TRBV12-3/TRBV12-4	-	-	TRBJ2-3	CASSLGTAGTDTQYF	TGTGCCAGCAGTTTAGGGACAGCTGGCACAGATACGCAGTATTTT
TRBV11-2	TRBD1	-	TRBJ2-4	CASIRTGGQGVAKNIQYF	TGTGCCAGCATCCGGACAGGGGGCCAGGGGGTAGCCAAAAACATTCAGTACTTC